The clone carrying this T cell receptor (beta chain) was observed many times. The sample originates from a study of metastatic and nonmetastatic thyroid tumors. Background on the study: The study looked at repertoires side by side in blood and in tumor or nodule tissue from malignant and benign thyroid patients.

Deletions cut 5 bases from V and 1 base from J, with 18 bases between. The CDR3 is made up of 16 amino acids. CDR1 is LGHDT and CDR2 is YNNKEL in the germline V gene (reference sequence). Through MiXCR, TCRdb re-clonotyped the PCR reads. The data hold 35,000 to 45,000 clones, with roughly 20% observed a single time. Nobody among the patients had been given any treatment before thyroid surgery. This TCR derives from a female donor with papillary thyroid cancer or a benign thyroid nodule (not recorded which). Some clones in this sample may be carry-over from other donors' samples. J is TRBJ2-7 and V is TRBV3-1, with a weak D call TRBD2 (7 bases). Sequenced input: blood. The DNA of the CDR3 is TGTGCCAGCAGCTCGACAGGACTAGGTATTTCCTACGAGCAGTACTTC. Translation gives CASSSTGLGISYEQYF.